This TCR beta chain comes out of a study of CD8 T cells in ankylosing spondylitis. The CDR3 has 14 amino acids. Germline V gene data show CDR1 as SQVTM and CDR2 as ANQGSEA. V was clipped by 6 bases and J by 4 bases, with 18 bases between them. In making TCR beta libraries, quantitative 5'-RACE with molecular barcodes was used. MiXCR, applied by TCRdb to the 5' RACE reads, yields one record per CDR3 protein. The profile shows some 340,000 distinct CDR3 sequences, roughly 14% of them singletons. This TCR derives from a male donor with ankylosing spondylitis or in good health (not recorded which). The gene calls are TRBV29-1 and TRBJ1-2; D gene uncertain. Specimen: blood, either unsorted or a sorted T cell fraction (not recorded which). The CDR3 DNA sequence: TGCAGCGTGATTGGGTCACCCAGTGGCTATGGCTACACCTTC. Amino acids: CSVIGSPSGYGYTF.